This T cell receptor beta chain was retrieved from a study of Tregs in tolerant kidney transplant recipients. Study observations and caveats: Few patients were studied, so findings need validation in larger groups. The most relevant donor-specific Treg TCRbeta repertoire apparently came from expansion with activated donor B cells.

Concerning this clone itself: Its antigen remains unknown.

CDR3 size: 17 residues. The germline V gene has CDR1 SGHAT and CDR2 FQNNGV. With 5 bases removed from V and 1 base from J, the gap between germline ends came to 19 bases. Assay used: immunoSEQ multiplex PCR; TCRdb lists only in-frame clones, some missing. Of tens of thousands of clones listed, 82% are singletons. The sequence was obtained from a human donor in good health. Material for sequencing was Tregs from blood cultured with allogeneic cells. J is TRBJ2-3 and V is TRBV11-2; perhaps TRBD1 as D (5 bases). CDR3 residues: CASSLRGSSAGTDTQYF. The CDR3 nucleotides are TGTGCCAGCAGCCTTAGGGGCTCATCCGCCGGCACAGATACGCAGTATTTT.